The 5 T cell receptor beta chains presented below share a single source sample, sequenced in a study of T cell responses to AZD1222 COVID-19 vaccine. Produced via immunoSEQ multiplex PCR; TCRdb's table is partial and in-frame only. The data contain roughly 170,000 clones, approximately 86% of them seen just once; the ten biggest clones take up approximately 0.49%. Sequencing used peripheral blood, obtained on day 0 of AZD1222 vaccination. These receptors all stem from an adult in good health.

The chain carries TRBV29-1 and TRBJ2-7; 14 positions match TRBD2. The V gene end was trimmed by 6 bases and the J gene end by 4 bases; junction bases not matched to a gene: 5. This CDR3 is 14 amino acids long. Per the germline V gene, CDR1 is SQVTM and CDR2 is ANQGSEA. The DNA for the CDR3 is TGCAGCGTAGCAGGGACTAGCGGGAGTTACGAGCAGTACTTC. This gives the protein CSVAGTSGSYEQYF.

The rearrangement joins TRBV30 to TRBJ2-7, with 7 bases fitting TRBD2. This CDR3 spans 13 amino acids. The germline V gene encodes CDR1 GTSNPN and CDR2 SVGIG (reference sequence). V lost 2 bases to trimming and J lost 4 bases; unmatched junction nucleotides: 5. For the CDR3, the DNA is TGTGCCTGGAGTTTGGGGAGGGGTTACGAGCAGTACTTC. Its protein product is CAWSLGRGYEQYF.

V is TRBV11-1 and J is TRBJ2-5; no clear D. The CDR3 loop spans 15 amino acids. In germline, CDR1 is SGHAT, CDR2 FQDESV (reference sequence). Between the trimmed V and J ends, which lost 2 bases and 3 bases, there was a span of 13 bases. Written as DNA, the CDR3 is TGTGCCAGCAGCTTAATCAGAGCAACGAAAGAGACCCAGTACTTC. Translated: CASSLIRATKETQYF.

V is TRBV13 and J is TRBJ1-1, with 8 nucleotides matching TRBD1. Trimming removed 1 base from V and 4 bases from J; junction bases left unmatched: 5. The CDR3 runs to 15 residues. Germline values: CDR1 PRHDT, CDR2 FYEKMQ (reference sequence). The CDR3, as DNA: TGTGCCAGCAGCTTAGTGGGACAGGAAGGCACTGAAGCTTTCTTT. Translating it yields CASSLVGQEGTEAFF.

DNA for the CDR3: TGTGCCTGGAGGGGCCCCTATAATTCACCCCTCCACTTT. As protein: CAWRGPYNSPLHF. The chain links TRBV30 to TRBJ1-6; D is uncertain. The CDR3 extends over 13 amino acids. The germline V gene has CDR1 GTSNPN and CDR2 SVGIG (reference sequence). The V end lost 3 bases, the J end lost 2 bases, and 5 bases lay between the germline ends.